This T cell receptor (beta chain) was captured in a study of cytomegalovirus exposure and HLA in healthy donors. The PCR ran on 60 Vbeta and 13 Jbeta primers. Data came from immunoSEQ multiplex PCR; TCRdb stores just in-frame clones and leaves some out. The sample yields about 130,000 clones, over 70% seen once. The germline V gene has CDR1 MNHNS and CDR2 SASEGT. The CDR3 sequence is 13 residues long. V was shortened by 6 bases and J by 7 bases, with 12 bases between the two germline ends. With regard to this clone: Its antigen remains unknown.

Although they were nominally healthy when sampled, donors likely had unrecorded immune exposures. General observations from the study: No immune exposure information besides CMV serostatus was available. Most TCR sequences showed up rarely, but some public TCRs showed up in many donors. Accurate HLA-A and HLA-B prediction from TCR beta sequences was reported for most subjects.

The specimen was PBMCs. This clonotype originated in a woman aged 40 to 50 in good health and CMV-seronegative. The rearrangement uses TRBV6-1 and TRBJ1-4; D is undetermined. CDR3 nucleotide sequence: TGTGCCAGCAGCACTCATGAGCTTGAAAAACTGTTTTTT. The encoded protein is CASSTHELEKLFF.